These T cell receptor beta chains were read from a single sample in a study of T cell changes during pregnancy in multiple sclerosis. Profiling relied on immunoSEQ multiplex PCR, and the TCRdb table lists in-frame clones only, not all of them. This table holds approximately 46,000 clones, around 90% found once. This specimen consisted of peripheral blood, obtained after pregnancy. These receptors all come from a female donor in good health, enrolled as a control in a pregnancy study. CDR3s include the opening cysteine and the closing phenylalanine or tryptophan. The D gene is left open where the match is weak. Size values are once, few and many counts, or a class for expanded clones, and some rows have none.

>NA|TRBJ2-5|TRBD1|TRBV19|17
TGTGCCAGTAGCGAAGCGTCACAGGGGGCGTTGAGAGAGACCCAGTACTTC
CASSEASQGALRETQYF
>NA|TRBJ1-1|TRBD1|TRBV19|14
TGTGCCAGTAGTGGACAGGGGGCCGGCACTGAAGCTTTCTTT
CASSGQGAGTEAFF
>NA|TRBJ2-3|NA|TRBV7-3|16
TGTGCCAGCAGCTTAGGGACCGGGGGACTCACAGATACGCAGTATTTT
CASSLGTGGLTDTQYF
>NA|TRBJ1-2|TRBD1|TRBV23-1|15
TGCGCCAGCAGTCAACGGACAGGGTTTAACTATGGCTACACCTTC
CASSQRTGFNYGYTF
>NA|TRBJ2-3|TRBD2|TRBV5-1|16
TGCGCCAGCAGCTTGGCCTTAGCGGGAGGGACAGATACGCAGTATTTT
CASSLALAGGTDTQYF
>NA|TRBJ2-1|NA|TRBV9|17
TGTGCCAGCAGCGTAGAGGAGGGCGCAGTAATATACAATGAGCAGTTCTTC
CASSVEEGAVIYNEQFF
>NA|TRBJ2-1|NA|TRBV7-8|11
TGTGCCAGCAGCTCTGACTATGAGCAGTTCTTC
CASSSDYEQFF
>NA|TRBJ2-1|TRBD2|TRBV6-4|15
TGTGCCAGCAGTGACTCGACTAGCGGGAGCAATGAGCAGTTCTTC
CASSDSTSGSNEQFF
>NA|TRBJ2-1|TRBD2|TRBV6-4|15
TGTGCCAGCAGTCGTAGCGGGGGGGCCATGAATGAGCAGTTCTTC
CASSRSGGAMNEQFF
>NA|TRBJ2-7|NA|TRBV5-1|13
TGCGCCAGCAGCTTGGGGCAGTCCTACGAGCAGTACTTC
CASSLGQSYEQYF
>NA|TRBJ2-7|TRBD1|TRBV7-9|14
TGTGCCAGCAGCTTGGCGACAGGGAAGGAGGAGCAGTACTTC
CASSLATGKEEQYF
>NA|TRBJ2-5|NA|TRBV18|13
TGTGCCAGCTCACCACCTCTCGGGGAGACCCAGTACTTC
CASSPPLGETQYF
>NA|TRBJ2-2|NA|TRBV4-3|16
TGCGCCAGCAGCCAAGTGGGCGGGACGAACACCGGGGAGCTGTTTTTT
CASSQVGGTNTGELFF
>NA|TRBJ1-2|NA|TRBV1|18
TGCACCAGCAGGGGTAATGGGGCAGACGAAATGCATAACTATGGCTACACCTTC
CTSRGNGADEMHNYGYTF
>NA|TRBJ2-1|TRBD1|TRBV5-1|19
TGCGCCAGCAGCTTCCCGGGACAGGGGGCCCAACACACCTACAATGAGCAGTTCTTC
CASSFPGQGAQHTYNEQFF
>NA|TRBJ2-1|TRBD2|TRBV10-3|15
TGTGCCATCATGGACACGGCGGGAGATTACAGTGAGCAGTTCTTC
CAIMDTAGDYSEQFF
>once|TRBJ2-7|TRBD2|TRBV29-1|14
TGCAGCGCTAATATAGCGGGAGGGAACTACGAGCAGTACTTC
CSANIAGGNYEQYF
>NA|TRBJ2-4|NA|TRBV6-1|15
TGTGCCAGCACTGGGCAGGCGGAGGGTAGGAACATTCAGTACTTC
CASTGQAEGRNIQYF
>NA|TRBJ2-1|TRBD2|TRBV19|16
TGTGCCAGTATTCACCTCAAGCGGGAGGACGGGAATGAGCAGTTCTTC
CASIHLKREDGNEQFF
>NA|TRBJ1-4|NA|TRBV30|16
TGTGCCTGGAGTGACAGTAATTCTGCAACTAATGAAAAACTGTTTTTT
CAWSDSNSATNEKLFF
>NA|TRBJ1-6|NA|TRBV6-6|15
TGTGCCAGCAGTTTCCTGCAGAGACGGAGTTCACCCCTCCACTTT
CASSFLQRRSSPLHF
>NA|TRBJ1-6|TRBD1|TRBV25-1|17
TGTGCCAGCAGGTCGACAGGGGGCTCATATAATAATTCACCCCTCCACTTT
CASRSTGGSYNNSPLHF
>NA|TRBJ2-7|TRBD2|TRBV7-9|16
TGTGCCAGCAGCTTATACCTAGCGGGGGGAGCGTACGAGCAGTACTTC
CASSLYLAGGAYEQYF
>NA|TRBJ1-2|NA|TRBV7-6|19
TGTGCCAGCAGCCCCCTTGGGGAGACTCTTAAACATAGGGTCTATGGCTACACCTTC
CASSPLGETLKHRVYGYTF
>NA|TRBJ1-3|TRBD1|TRBV4-3|18
TGCGCCAGCAGCGGGCCTACCTCGAGACAGGGCCCTGGAAACACCATATATTTT
CASSGPTSRQGPGNTIYF
>NA|TRBJ2-1|TRBD2|TRBV7-2|15
TGTGCCAGCAGCTTAGAAGGGACTAACGTAAATGAGCAGTTCTTC
CASSLEGTNVNEQFF
>NA|TRBJ2-7|TRBD1|TRBV5-6|15
TGTGCCAGCAGCTTCGTGGGACAGGGTTCCTACGAGCAGTACTTC
CASSFVGQGSYEQYF
>NA|TRBJ2-5|NA|TRBV15|15
TGTGCCACCAGCGGGAAAGACAGACTCCAAGAGACCCAGTACTTC
CATSGKDRLQETQYF
>NA|TRBJ1-2|NA|TRBV4-1|15
TGCGCCAGCAGCCAAGATGGACAGTTCAACTATGGCTACACCTTC
CASSQDGQFNYGYTF
>NA|TRBJ1-1|NA|TRBV7-8|15
TGTGCCAGCAGCTTAGAGGCAGGGATGAACACTGAAGCTTTCTTT
CASSLEAGMNTEAFF
>once|TRBJ2-5|NA|TRBV6-1|14
TGTGCCAGCAGATCTGTGACAGGGAGGGAGACCCAGTACTTC
CASRSVTGRETQYF
>NA|TRBJ1-5|TRBD1|TRBV5-4|14
TGTGCCAGCAGTGTCGACAGGGGCAATCAGCCCCAGCATTTT
CASSVDRGNQPQHF
>NA|TRBJ1-1|TRBD1|TRBV5-6|16
TGTGCCAGCAGCTTGGTTGACAGGGGGCGGAACACTGAAGCTTTCTTT
CASSLVDRGRNTEAFF
>NA|TRBJ2-1|TRBD2|TRBV30|16
TGTGCCTGGAGACCGGGGACTAGCGGGAGTAACAATGAGCAGTTCTTC
CAWRPGTSGSNNEQFF
>NA|TRBJ2-3|TRBD1|TRBV18|16
TGTGCCAGCTCACCACTAGGACAGGGTAGCACAGATACGCAGTATTTT
CASSPLGQGSTDTQYF
>NA|TRBJ1-3|NA|TRBV29-1|16
TGCAGCGTCAAGGAAGGGGCGGGATTCTCTGGAAACACCATATATTTT
CSVKEGAGFSGNTIYF
>NA|TRBJ2-5|TRBD2|TRBV5-6|16
TGTGCCAGCAGCTCGGGACTAGCGGGGGACCGAGGGACCCAGTACTTC
CASSSGLAGDRGTQYF
>NA|TRBJ2-7|TRBD1|TRBV28|16
TGTGCCAGCAGTCCACCATTGACAGGGTTATCGTACGAGCAGTACTTC
CASSPPLTGLSYEQYF
>NA|TRBJ2-1|TRBD2|TRBV29-1|16
TGCAGCGTTGTCGGGCTAGCGGGAGGTTCCTACAATGAGCAGTTCTTC
CSVVGLAGGSYNEQFF
>NA|TRBJ1-1|TRBD1|TRBV7-9|15
TGTGCCAGCAGCCAGACAGGGGGAAAGAACACTGAAGCTTTCTTT
CASSQTGGKNTEAFF
>NA|TRBJ1-1|NA|TRBV9|12
TGTGCCAGCAGCGTATTGGAGGGACGGGCTTTCTTT
CASSVLEGRAFF
>once|TRBJ2-5|NA|TRBV12-5|13
TGTGCTAGTGGTTTGTACTCCTGGGAGACCCAGTACTTC
CASGLYSWETQYF
>NA|TRBJ1-5|NA|TRBV7-9|16
TGTGCCAGCAGCTTAGGGGGACTCGGCCTCAATCAGCCCCAGCATTTT
CASSLGGLGLNQPQHF
>NA|TRBJ1-5|TRBD1|TRBV5-1|16
TGCGCCAGCAGCCTCGACGGACAGGGGGCTGGTCAGCCCCAGCATTTT
CASSLDGQGAGQPQHF
>NA|TRBJ1-1|NA|TRBV11-3|13
TGTGCCAGCAGCTTAGGGTTACAGACTGAAGCTTTCTTT
CASSLGLQTEAFF
>few|TRBJ1-6|TRBD1|TRBV28|15
TGTGCCAGCAGCCGGATCGACAGGGACGGTTCACCCCTCCACTTT
CASSRIDRDGSPLHF
>NA|TRBJ2-1|NA|TRBV10-3|13
TGTGCCTCTCAGGCGGGACGGGACAATGAGCAGTTCTTC
CASQAGRDNEQFF
>NA|TRBJ2-1|TRBD1|TRBV4-3|17
TGCGCCAGCAGCCAGGAACCGACAGGGGGCTTGTGGAATGAGCAGTTCTTC
CASSQEPTGGLWNEQFF
>NA|TRBJ2-2|TRBD2|TRBV9|18
TGTGCCAGCAGCCGACCCAGTGGGAGCGGGAGGAACACCGGGGAGCTGTTTTTT
CASSRPSGSGRNTGELFF
>once|TRBJ1-6|NA|TRBV27|15
TGTGCCAGCAGTTTCGGGGAGGTATATAATTCACCCCTCCACTTT
CASSFGEVYNSPLHF
>NA|TRBJ2-5|NA|TRBV30|12
TGTGCCTGGAGTTTAGGGGAAGAGACCCAGTACTTC
CAWSLGEETQYF
>NA|TRBJ1-6|NA|TRBV21-1|15
TGTGCCAGCAGCAAGAAGGACAGGGACAATTCACCCCTCCACTTT
CASSKKDRDNSPLHF